This T cell receptor beta chain was retrieved from a study of T-cell reconstitution after alpha-beta-depleted transplantation in children. Study results and limitations: Surviving recipient T cells and thymic progenitors underlay high day-60 TCRbeta diversity in some patients. Alpha-beta T cells present about two months after transplant were reported to originate from several hundred expanded graft clones.

Preparation of the TCRbeta library involved a method that used unique molecular identifiers. TCRdb re-derived calls from the PCR reads in MiXCR, one entry per CDR3 protein. This table holds 250,000 or so distinct CDR3 sequences, roughly 8% found once. This clonotype was counted ten times or more. The antigen is undetermined. The V gene end was trimmed by 6 bases and the J gene end by 6 bases; junction bases not matched to a gene: 8. This CDR3 is 14 amino acids long. Germline-derived CDR1 and CDR2 are MDHEN and SYDVKM. This TCR was sampled from a male patient younger than 18 who had a stem cell transplant for acute lymphoblastic leukemia, so the T cells may come from the graft donor. V usage is TRBV28 and J usage is TRBJ2-3, with 8 bases lining up with TRBD2. This specimen was PBMCs, mostly from graft donor cells, taken 180 days after TCRalphabeta/CD19-depleted stem cell transplant. For the CDR3, the DNA is TGTGCCAGCAGACCAAGCGGGAGCCGTGATACGCAGTATTTT. It translates to CASRPSGSRDTQYF.